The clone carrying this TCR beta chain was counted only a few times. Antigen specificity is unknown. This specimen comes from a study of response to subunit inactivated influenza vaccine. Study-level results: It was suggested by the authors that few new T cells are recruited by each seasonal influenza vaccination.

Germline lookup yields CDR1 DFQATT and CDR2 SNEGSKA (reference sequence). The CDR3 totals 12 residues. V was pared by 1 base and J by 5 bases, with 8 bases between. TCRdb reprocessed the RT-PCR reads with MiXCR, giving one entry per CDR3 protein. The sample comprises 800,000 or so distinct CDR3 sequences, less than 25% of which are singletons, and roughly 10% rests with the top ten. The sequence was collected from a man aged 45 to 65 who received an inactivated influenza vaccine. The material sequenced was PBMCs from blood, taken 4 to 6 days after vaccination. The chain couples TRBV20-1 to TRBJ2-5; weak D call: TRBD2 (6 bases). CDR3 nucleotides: TGCAGTGCTAGAGGAGGGAGGGAGACCCAGTACTTC. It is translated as CSARGGRETQYF.